The entry below describes one T cell receptor beta chain. The entry originates in a study of blood T cell repertoires in COVID-19. Study overall: COVID-19 samples collected from the United States, Italy and Spain covered acute and convalescent phases. Nucleic acid was either cDNA or gDNA, and it came from T cells, B-cell-depleted T cells, or PBMCs.

In the original analysis: Researchers report that nucleated cell counts were estimated from reference gene primer amplification. Sequencing used immunoSEQ multiplex PCR; TCRdb keeps in-frame clones, though not all of them. V, J and clone size derive from that table, while D and trimming were established from the DNA sequence. The data hold about 160,000 clones, with roughly 90% observed a single time. The CDR3 is 12 residues long. Per the germline V gene, CDR1 is LNHDA and CDR2 is SQIVND (reference sequence). V lost 6 bases and J lost 7, with 10 bases in between. The clonotype originates from an older woman with active or convalescent COVID-19. The chain has TRBV19 and TRBJ1-5, with D possibly TRBD1 on 6 matching bases. Input material: peripheral blood. CDR3 in DNA: TGTGCCAGTAGACAGGGTCACCAGCCCCAGCATTTT. Amino acid sequence: CASRQGHQPQHF.